This T cell receptor (beta chain) was found in a study of blood T cell repertoires in COVID-19. Germline V gene data show CDR1 as MNHEY and CDR2 as SMNVEV (reference sequence). This CDR3 has 16 residues. The trim removed 3 bases at V and 7 bases at J, leaving 11 bases unmatched. The repertoire was sequenced with immunoSEQ multiplex PCR; TCRdb's copy has only in-frame clones and lacks some. Of about 150,000 clones listed, around four fifths are singletons. This clone was detected once. This clonotype was sampled from a woman aged 50 to 60 who had recovered from COVID-19. The chain links TRBV27 to TRBJ2-5; 10 bases fit TRBD2. Sequencing input: PBMCs or T cells enriched from blood (not recorded which). The CDR3 region has the DNA TGTGCCAGCAGTTTTGTAGCGGGGGGACCAAAGGGGACCCAGTACTTC. This translates into CASSFVAGGPKGTQYF.